Listed here are 22 T cell receptor beta chains from one sample, sequenced in a study of CXCR3-negative and CXCR3-positive naive CD8 T cells. General study results and limits: CXCR3-positive naive cells had TRB CDR3s that were more hydrophobic than CXCR3-negative naive cells had.

The libraries of TRB cDNA were prepared using 5' RACE with UMI labels. Each CDR3 protein gets one entry in TCRdb, which reprocessed the 5' RACE reads and gives no DNA. The sample table sets out roughly 120,000 distinct CDR3 sequences. No cognate antigen is known for these TCRs. Sequenced material: naive CXCR3+ CD8+ T cells from blood. The subset here: CD45RO-CCR7+CD27+CD95- naive CD8+ T cells expressing CXCR3 (TNR3+). These receptors were obtained from a human donor in good health. Some clones in this sample may be carry-over from other donors' samples.

The chain recombines TRBV29-1 with TRBJ2-2; TCRdb reports TRBD2, a call that lacks DNA to check it against. Germline CDR1 and CDR2: SQVTM and ANQGSEA. The CDR3 totals 13 residues. The CDR3 loop is CSVEDSHTGELFF.

The chain is built from TRBV5-5 and TRBJ2-2; TCRdb gives TRBD1 as the D gene, but with no DNA this cannot be confirmed. The germline V gene has CDR1 SGHKS and CDR2 YYEKEE (reference sequence). CDR3 size: 16 residues. CDR3: CASSQPRDREGGELFF.

The chain recombines TRBV29-1 with TRBJ2-5; the D call of TRBD2 rests on TCRdb alone, since no DNA is present to check it. CDR1 SQVTM and CDR2 ANQGSEA come from the germline V gene. This CDR3 has 14 amino acids. The CDR3 sequence is CSVIPYLAEETQYF.

The V gene is TRBV28, the J gene TRBJ2-7; TCRdb reports TRBD2, a call that lacks DNA to check it against. CDR3 length equals 15 residues. CDR1 and CDR2 (germline): MDHEN, SYDVKM. CDR3: CASSYVPSGSYEQYF.

The CDR3 protein is CSVVSSGTGELFF. V is TRBV29-1 and J is TRBJ2-2. The CDR3 sequence is 13 residues long. The V gene's germline CDR1 is SQVTM and CDR2 ANQGSEA.

CDR3: CASSIAAGGFTEAFF. The chain couples TRBV19 to TRBJ1-1; TCRdb reports TRBD1, a call that lacks DNA to check it against. Germline V gives CDR1 LNHDA, CDR2 SQIVND (reference sequence). The CDR3 totals 15 residues.

This chain links TRBV20-1 with TRBJ2-7. Germline values: CDR1 DFQATT, CDR2 SNEGSKA (reference sequence). The CDR3 has 12 residues. CDR3 loop: CSARDGAYEQYF.

The V and J genes are TRBV7-9 and TRBJ2-4. CDR3 size: 14 residues. Germline assignment: CDR1 SEHNR and CDR2 FQNEAQ (reference sequence). The CDR3 loop is CASSLQFGRGIQYF.

The gene calls are TRBV20-1 and TRBJ2-1; TCRdb outputs TRBD2, but without DNA this stays unchecked. The CDR3 runs 13 residues. Germline V gene data show CDR1 as DFQATT and CDR2 as SNEGSKA (reference sequence). CDR3 in amino acids: CSARGLAGNEQFF.

The chain couples TRBV14 to TRBJ1-4; the TCRdb call, TRBD1, lacks DNA for checking. CDR3 size: 15 residues. The germline gives CDR1 SGHDN, CDR2 FVKESK. Here the CDR3 reads CASSLRTVSNEKLFF.

The chain uses TRBV29-1 and TRBJ2-1; the D call of TRBD2 rests on TCRdb alone, since no DNA is present to check it. The CDR3 spans 13 residues. CDR1 and CDR2 from the germline V gene are SQVTM and ANQGSEA. CDR3 protein: CSVLAGGLYEQFF.

The chain combines TRBV10-1 with TRBJ1-1; TCRdb calls TRBD1, which cannot be checked without DNA. Germline V gives CDR1 WNHNN, CDR2 SYGVQD (reference sequence). The CDR3 is 13 residues long. The CDR3 protein is CASRHGENTEAFF.

The chain links TRBV7-9 to TRBJ2-7; TCRdb picks TRBD1, but there is no DNA to check that call. The CDR3 sequence is 14 residues long. Looked up from germline, CDR1 is SEHNR and CDR2 is FQNEAQ (reference sequence). The CDR3 region is CASSFGGQAYEQYF.

The genes are TRBV28 and TRBJ2-1; there is no DNA to check the TCRdb D call of TRBD1. CDR1 MDHEN and CDR2 SYDVKM come from the germline V gene. The CDR3 spans 18 residues. The CDR3 sequence is CASSSPPFAGAGFHEQFF. The whole variable domain, remainder taken from reference TRBV28 and TRBJ2-1, is DVKVTQSSRYLVKRTGEKVFLECVQDMDHENMFWYRQDPGLGLRLIYFSYDVKMKEKGDIPEGYSVSREKKERFSLILESASTNQTSMYLCASSSPPFAGAGFHEQFFGPGTRLTVL.

V is TRBV30 and J is TRBJ1-1; the TRBD1 assignment by TCRdb is unverifiable without DNA. The CDR3 totals 12 residues. Germline lookup yields CDR1 GTSNPN and CDR2 SVGIG (reference sequence). CDR3 loop: CAWKGLNTEAFF.

The chain recombines TRBV6-5 with TRBJ1-1. The CDR3 extends over 13 amino acids. Germline CDR1 and CDR2: MNHEY and SVGAGI. The CDR3 spells CASRATENTEAFF.

The chain links TRBV7-2 to TRBJ2-5; TCRdb calls TRBD2, which cannot be checked without DNA. Germline-derived CDR1 and CDR2 are SGHTA and FQGNSA. CDR3 length: 16 amino acids. The CDR3 reads CASSVGLAGGYETQYF.

The V gene is TRBV29-1, the J gene TRBJ2-2. In germline, CDR1 is SQVTM, CDR2 ANQGSEA. The CDR3 has 12 amino acids. CDR3: CSVVGGTGELFF.

V and J are TRBV13 and TRBJ2-7; no DNA is available, so the TRBD2 call from TCRdb remains unchecked. The CDR3 consists of 13 residues. Germline V gene lookup returns CDR1 PRHDT and CDR2 FYEKMQ (reference sequence). CDR3 sequence reads: CASSSGGGTEQYF. Based on the CDR3 plus reference TRBV13 and TRBJ2-7, the full variable domain is AAGVIQSPRHLIKEKRETATLKCYPIPRHDTVYWYQQGPGQDPQFLISFYEKMQSDKGSIPDRFSAQQFSDYHSELNMSSLELGDSALYFCASSSGGGTEQYFGPGTRLTVT.

The chain employs TRBV12-3 or TRBV12-4 and TRBJ2-2; the TCRdb D gene call, TRBD1, has no DNA to confirm it. This CDR3 region has 15 residues. This chain's CDR3 is CASSAPGAGTGELFF.

The chain uses TRBV6-5 and TRBJ2-5. This CDR3 spans 14 amino acids. Germline V gives CDR1 MNHEY, CDR2 SVGAGI. The CDR3 region is CASSYSKAQETQYF.

V gene TRBV7-9 combines with J gene TRBJ2-2; TCRdb gives TRBD1 as the D gene, but with no DNA this cannot be confirmed. CDR1 is SEHNR, CDR2 FQNEAQ, per germline (reference sequence). The length of the CDR3 is 16 residues. This CDR3 reads CASSPSGQGNTGELFF.